A selection of T cell receptor beta chains follows, all from one sample in a study of T cells in Graves' hyperthyroidism and ophthalmopathy. TCRdb redid the calling of the multiplex PCR reads with MiXCR, one entry per CDR3 protein. The sample contains 500,000 to 800,000 distinct CDR3 sequences, around 13% of which appear only once. The sample comprised blood. These receptors came from a woman between 50 and 59 years old with Graves' ophthalmopathy. CDR3s include the opening cysteine and the closing phenylalanine or tryptophan. D genes are given only for firm matches. A row's size may be missing; if present it is once, few, many or a size class.

>-|TRBD2|19|TRBV11-1|TRBJ2-1
TGTGCCAGCAGCCTGAAATCGGGACTAGCGGGAGGGCGATACAATGAGCAGTTCTTC
CASSLKSGLAGGRYNEQFF
>-|TRBD1|12|TRBV20-1|TRBJ2-5
TGCAGTGCTCAGGACAGGGTAGAGACCCAGTACTTC
CSAQDRVETQYF
>many|-|14|TRBV28|TRBJ2-3
TGTGCCAGCAGTTTAGAGGCGGACCCAGATACGCAGTATTTT
CASSLEADPDTQYF
>-|-|13|TRBV19|TRBJ2-1
TGTGCCAGTAGTGCCCGACCGGGTAGAGGGCAGTTCTTC
CASSARPGRGQFF
>many|-|15|TRBV2|TRBJ1-5
TGTGCCAGCAGTGAAGTTCGGACGGGCAATCAGCCCCAGCATTTT
CASSEVRTGNQPQHF
>many|-|12|TRBV27|TRBJ1-4
TGTGCCAGCAGTCCCACTAATGAAAAACTGTTTTTT
CASSPTNEKLFF
>-|TRBD2|16|TRBV5-1|TRBJ2-1
TGCGCCAGCAACCCGGGACTACATAGCTCCTACAATGAGCAGTTCTTC
CASNPGLHSSYNEQFF
>-|TRBD1|13|TRBV27|TRBJ1-2
TGTGCCAGCACCAGGACAGGGGGCCGGGGCTACACCTTC
CASTRTGGRGYTF
>few|-|12|TRBV6-2/TRBV6-3|TRBJ2-5
TGTGCCAGCAGGACCCGTAGGGAGACCCAGTACTTC
CASRTRRETQYF
>few|-|16|TRBV5-1|TRBJ1-4
TGCGCCAGCAGCTGGACAACAGGCATTTATAATGAAAAACTGTTTTTT
CASSWTTGIYNEKLFF
>-|TRBD2|19|TRBV24-1|TRBJ2-5
TGTGCCACCAGTGATCACACGGGAACACTAGCGGGAGAATGGGAGACCCAGTACTTC
CATSDHTGTLAGEWETQYF
>-|TRBD1|15|TRBV12-3/TRBV12-4|TRBJ2-7
TGTGCCAGCAGTTTTAACAGGGGTGTAACAGGCGAGCAGTACTTC
CASSFNRGVTGEQYF
>-|-|13|TRBV24-1|TRBJ1-1
TGTGCCACCATGTCCCCCATGAACACTGAAGCTTTCTTT
CATMSPMNTEAFF
>-|TRBD2|16|TRBV11-2|TRBJ2-7
TGTGCCAGCAGCTTAGTGGGACTAGCGGGAGCTCGCGAGCAGTACTTC
CASSLVGLAGAREQYF
>-|-|16|TRBV5-6|TRBJ1-3
TGTGCCAGCAGCTTGCGACTGCAAAGCTCTGGAAACACCATATATTTT
CASSLRLQSSGNTIYF
>-|-|16|TRBV6-4|TRBJ2-3
TGTGCCAGCAGTGAATTCCAGACCCTTCTATTAGATACGCAGTATTTT
CASSEFQTLLLDTQYF
>many|-|11|TRBV6-2/TRBV6-3|TRBJ2-7
TGTGCCAGCAGTTACTCGATGGAGCAGTACTTC
CASSYSMEQYF
>few|-|17|TRBV29-1|TRBJ2-6
TGCAGCGCAGAAGCCCAACTCCCGCACTCTGGGGCCAACGTCCTGACTTTC
CSAEAQLPHSGANVLTF
>-|TRBD2|15|TRBV6-1|TRBJ2-1
TGTGCCAGCAGTAACGGGAGGAGTGCTGGAAATGAGCAGTTCTTC
CASSNGRSAGNEQFF
>-|TRBD1|17|TRBV15|TRBJ2-1
TGTGCCACCAGCAGAGATAGAGCCGGGACAGGGTACGATGAGCAGTTCTTC
CATSRDRAGTGYDEQFF
>-|-|17|TRBV9|TRBJ2-1
TGTGCCAGCAGCGGACACCCGGAGAGGGAGGACTACAATGAGCAGTTCTTC
CASSGHPEREDYNEQFF
>many|-|15|TRBV18|TRBJ2-7
TGTGCCAGCTCACCCCCGGGACGTCCAGTCCACGAGCAGTACTTC
CASSPPGRPVHEQYF
>many|TRBD2|17|TRBV28|TRBJ2-5
TGTGCCAGCAGTTTCCCCCTGGCGGGAGCTAACCAAGAGACCCAGTACTTC
CASSFPLAGANQETQYF
>many|-|13|TRBV3-1|TRBJ1-1
TGTGCCAGCAGCCAAGAACCGAACACTGAAGCTTTCTTT
CASSQEPNTEAFF
>few|TRBD2|19|TRBV19|TRBJ2-1
TGTGCCAGTAGTATCTACCCCTCGATCGGGAGGAGCTCCTACAATGAGCAGTTCTTC
CASSIYPSIGRSSYNEQFF
>many|TRBD2|12|TRBV27|TRBJ2-1
TGTGCCAGCACTAGCGGAGACAATGAGCAGTTCTTC
CASTSGDNEQFF
>many|-|14|TRBV4-3|TRBJ2-3
TGCGCCAGCAGCCAAGAAGGGAGCACAGATACGCAGTATTTT
CASSQEGSTDTQYF
>many|-|18|TRBV12-3/TRBV12-4|TRBJ2-1
-
CASSFWGPGTSGFKEKFF
>many|TRBD2|16|TRBV20-1|TRBJ2-7
TGCAGTGCTAGAGATCCTAGCGGAGGGAGCTCCTACGAGCAGTACTTC
CSARDPSGGSSYEQYF
>few|-|14|TRBV5-8|TRBJ1-4
TGTGCCAGCAGCTTGTTGGGGTATGGTGAAAAACTGTTTTTT
CASSLLGYGEKLFF
>many|TRBD2|15|TRBV18|TRBJ2-1
TGTGCCAGCTCACCAGAAAGCGGGAGGGCCAATGAGCAGTTCTTC
CASSPESGRANEQFF
>many|-|15|TRBV28|TRBJ2-5
TGTGCCAGCAGTCCCGGAGGAAACCTGCAAGAGACCCAGTACTTC
CASSPGGNLQETQYF
>many|-|14|TRBV27|TRBJ2-3
TGTGCCAGCAGTTGGGGGGGGCACACAGATACGCAGTATTTT
CASSWGGHTDTQYF
>many|-|15|TRBV2|TRBJ1-5
TGTGCCAGCAGTGAAGCGCTTCTTCTGGATCAGCCCCAGCATTTT
CASSEALLLDQPQHF
>-|-|13|TRBV18|TRBJ1-5
TGTGCCAGCTCACCAACGAACAATCAGCCCCAGCATTTT
CASSPTNNQPQHF
>many|TRBD1|14|TRBV12-3/TRBV12-4|TRBJ1-1
TGTGCCAGCAGTTCAGGACAGGGTTTGACTGAAGCTTTCTTT
CASSSGQGLTEAFF
>many|-|15|TRBV30|TRBJ1-5
TGTGCCTGGAGTACCTCCGGTGGGTCGAGTCAGCCCCAGCATTTT
CAWSTSGGSSQPQHF
>many|TRBD2|15|TRBV7-3|TRBJ2-1
TGTGCCAGCGCCCTAGCGGGAGGGCCTAACAATGAGCAGTTCTTC
CASALAGGPNNEQFF
>many|TRBD1|21|TRBV19|TRBJ1-5
TGTGCCAGTAACATATTACGACCGGGACAGGGCTTGGACTTTAGCAATCAGCCCCAGCATTTT
CASNILRPGQGLDFSNQPQHF
>few|-|16|TRBV7-2|TRBJ1-2
TGTGCCAGCAGCTTAGGGGGGGCGGCCGTATCTTATGGCTACACCTTC
CASSLGGAAVSYGYTF
>-|TRBD2|15|TRBV6-2/TRBV6-3|TRBJ2-7
TGTGCCAGCAGCGTAAGGACTAGCGGGATCTACGAGCAGTACTTC
CASSVRTSGIYEQYF
>-|TRBD2|14|TRBV29-1|TRBJ2-5
TGCAGCGTAACCGGGACTAGCGGGAGTGAGACCCAGTACTTC
CSVTGTSGSETQYF
>few|TRBD1|15|TRBV29-1|TRBJ1-1
TGCAGCGTTGGAGAAACAGGGGGCGGTAACACTGAAGCTTTCTTT
CSVGETGGGNTEAFF
>many|-|13|TRBV7-2|TRBJ1-1
TGTGCCAGCAGCTATCTACCGAACACTGAAGCTTTCTTT
CASSYLPNTEAFF
>many|TRBD2|15|TRBV5-1|TRBJ2-3
TGCGCCAGCAGCAGTAGCGGGGCTAGCACAGATACGCAGTATTTT
CASSSSGASTDTQYF
>few|-|15|TRBV5-8|TRBJ1-5
TGTGCCAGCAGTTCCTACAGGGAGCGCAATCAGCCCCAGCATTTT
CASSSYRERNQPQHF
>-|-|16|TRBV19|TRBJ2-5
TGTGCCAGTAGTATCCGGAGGGGGCCGAGTGGAGAGACCCAGTACTTC
CASSIRRGPSGETQYF
>many|-|12|TRBV2|TRBJ1-2
TGTGCCAGCAGTGAAGCTTCGTATGGCTACACCTTC
CASSEASYGYTF
>once|TRBD2|15|TRBV20-1|TRBJ2-2
TGCAGTGCTAGAGATCCAGCGGGAAGTGGTCGGGAGCTGTTTTTT
CSARDPAGSGRELFF
>many|TRBD1|15|TRBV12-3/TRBV12-4|TRBJ2-1
TGTGCCAGCACCCACGGGACAGGGATCTACAATGAGCAGTTCTTC
CASTHGTGIYNEQFF
>many|-|14|TRBV28|TRBJ1-5
TGTGCCAGCAGTTTATTGTATAGCAATCAGCCCCAGCATTTT
CASSLLYSNQPQHF
>many|TRBD1|15|TRBV12-3/TRBV12-4|TRBJ1-5
TGTGCCAGCAGTACTTGGACAGGGGTCAATCAGCCCCAGCATTTT
CASSTWTGVNQPQHF